These T cell receptor beta chains were read from a single sample in a study of cytomegalovirus exposure and HLA in healthy donors. Sequencing used immunoSEQ multiplex PCR; TCRdb keeps in-frame clones, though not all of them. The sample consists of a few hundred thousand clones, roughly 90% of them appearing once. The specimen was PBMCs. The receptors shown here come from a woman younger than 35 in good health and CMV-seronegative. The CDR3 runs from the conserved cysteine through the conserved F or W. The order of the fields is V gene, D gene, J gene, clone size, CDR3 protein, CDR3 DNA. D genes are given only for firm matches. Clone size, where shown, is once, few, many, or a class for clones that have expanded.

TRBV5-4	TRBD1	TRBJ1-1	-	CASSTDRDGRAFF	TGTGCCAGCAGCACGGACAGGGATGGTCGAGCTTTCTTT
TRBV5-1	-	TRBJ2-3	-	CASQGRVADTQYF	TGCGCCTCCCAGGGGAGGGTAGCAGATACGCAGTATTTT
TRBV7-2	-	TRBJ2-4	-	CASSLAGVGVAKNIQYF	TGTGCCAGCAGCTTAGCAGGGGTAGGAGTAGCCAAAAACATTCAGTACTTC
TRBV6-5	TRBD1	TRBJ1-1	-	CASSPDRGEGEAFF	TGTGCCAGCAGCCCCGACAGGGGTGAAGGGGAAGCTTTCTTT
TRBV7-9	-	TRBJ2-3	-	CASSKEQAADTQYF	TGTGCCAGCAGCAAAGAACAGGCGGCAGATACGCAGTATTTT
TRBV19	TRBD1	TRBJ1-5	-	CASRNTGGRQPQHF	TGTGCCAGTAGGAACACAGGGGGTCGTCAGCCCCAGCATTTT
TRBV7-9	-	TRBJ2-7	few	CASSFDRGQYF	TGTGCCAGCAGCTTCGATCGAGGGCAGTACTTC
TRBV2	-	TRBJ1-1	-	CASAVQGNTEAFF	TGTGCCAGTGCGGTACAGGGGAACACTGAAGCTTTCTTT
TRBV6-1	TRBD1	TRBJ2-7	few	CASSVGTGWEQYF	TGTGCCAGCAGTGTGGGGACAGGGTGGGAGCAGTACTTC
TRBV5-5	TRBD1	TRBJ1-1	-	CASSLGDRILTKAFF	TGTGCCAGCAGCTTGGGGGACAGGATCCTAACGAAAGCTTTCTTT
TRBV28	-	TRBJ2-2	-	CASSSLRTTSGELFF	TGTGCCAGCAGTTCCCTTAGAACTACTTCCGGGGAGCTGTTTTTT
TRBV4-3	-	TRBJ1-4	-	CASSQDGGQDSLKFF	TGCGCCAGCAGCCAAGATGGTGGGCAGGACAGCCTCAAGTTTTTT
TRBV5-1	-	TRBJ2-3	-	CASSSPRSYERGITTDTQYF	TGCGCCAGCAGCTCACCTAGAAGTTACGAAAGGGGAATAACCACAGATACGCAGTATTTT
TRBV15	-	TRBJ2-3	-	CATSSAVGDTQYF	TGTGCCACCAGCAGCGCCGTCGGAGATACGCAGTATTTT
TRBV7-6	-	TRBJ2-7	few	CASSMGSEQYF	TGTGCCAGCAGCATGGGCTCCGAGCAGTACTTC
TRBV28	TRBD2	TRBJ2-2	-	CASISSGLSWELFF	TGTGCCAGCATATCTAGCGGGCTCAGCTGGGAGCTGTTTTTT
TRBV7-3	-	TRBJ2-3	-	CASSLGLGTDTQYF	TGTGCCAGCAGCTTAGGACTTGGCACAGATACGCAGTATTTT
TRBV2	-	TRBJ1-2	-	CASSDLDITNYGYTF	TGTGCCAGCAGTGACTTAGACATAACTAACTATGGCTACACCTTC
TRBV27	TRBD2	TRBJ2-7	-	CASSLAAASGTYEQYF	TGTGCCAGCAGTCTCGCCGCGGCTAGCGGCACCTACGAGCAGTACTTC
TRBV9	-	TRBJ1-2	once	CASSVGVQGQGYTF	TGTGCCAGCAGCGTTGGGGTACAGGGACAAGGCTACACCTTC
TRBV9	TRBD2	TRBJ2-3	-	CASSVAPGGLYF	TGTGCCAGCAGCGTTGCCCCGGGGGGTCTGTATTTT
TRBV28	-	TRBJ2-7	-	CASGGGSSYEQYF	TGTGCCAGTGGGGGGGGCAGTTCCTACGAGCAGTACTTC
TRBV6-5	-	TRBJ2-7	-	CASSYSDNSYEQYF	TGTGCCAGCAGTTACTCAGACAACTCCTACGAGCAGTACTTC
TRBV19	TRBD2	TRBJ2-7	once	CASSPGLAGYEQYF	TGTGCCAGTAGTCCCGGACTAGCGGGCTACGAGCAGTACTTC
TRBV11-1	TRBD1	TRBJ1-2	-	CASSLTPDRGSYGYTF	TGTGCCAGCAGCTTAACCCCGGACAGGGGAAGCTATGGCTACACCTTC
TRBV6-5	-	TRBJ1-5	-	CASSYSWGVNQPQHF	TGTGCCAGCAGTTACTCATGGGGGGTCAATCAGCCCCAGCATTTT
TRBV5-1	-	TRBJ2-1	-	CASSSELFNNEQFF	TGCGCCAGCTCTTCGGAGCTATTTAACAATGAGCAGTTCTTC
TRBV25-1	-	TRBJ2-3	-	CASSELMGREGTDTQYF	TGTGCCAGCAGTGAATTAATGGGGCGGGAAGGCACAGATACGCAGTATTTT
TRBV10-2	-	TRBJ1-3	-	CASSESSNLSGNTIYF	TGCGCCAGCAGTGAGTCCAGTAACCTCTCTGGAAACACCATATATTTT
TRBV28	-	TRBJ1-2	-	CASSLDSRASLYGYTF	TGTGCCAGCAGCCTGGACAGCCGTGCGTCACTATATGGCTACACCTTC
TRBV2	-	TRBJ2-7	-	CASREDYYEQYF	TGTGCCAGCAGGGAAGACTACTACGAGCAGTACTTC
TRBV2	TRBD1	TRBJ2-1	-	CASRGTGSYNEQFF	TGTGCCAGCAGAGGGACAGGGTCCTACAATGAGCAGTTCTTC
TRBV6-5	TRBD1	TRBJ1-2	-	CASSQRQGYGYTF	TGTGCCAGCAGCCAACGACAGGGCTACGGCTACACCTTC
TRBV25-1	TRBD2	TRBJ2-1	-	CASSEPTDAGDSSEQFF	TGTGCCAGCAGTGAACCTACCGATGCGGGAGACTCCAGTGAGCAGTTCTTC
TRBV5-1	TRBD2	TRBJ2-5	-	CASSFSASGQETQYF	TGCGCCAGCAGCTTTAGCGCTAGCGGTCAAGAGACCCAGTACTTC
TRBV28	TRBD2	TRBJ2-1	-	CASSLRGRDNEQFF	TGTGCCAGCAGTTTACGCGGGAGAGACAATGAGCAGTTCTTC
TRBV25-1	TRBD1	TRBJ1-1	-	CASSQTGMMNTEAFF	TGTGCCAGCAGTCAGACAGGGATGATGAACACTGAAGCTTTCTTT
TRBV7-8	-	TRBJ2-5	-	CASSQGDRIQETQYF	TGTGCCAGCAGCCAAGGAGACAGAATTCAAGAGACCCAGTACTTC
TRBV18	TRBD1	TRBJ1-4	-	CASSPRQGDEKLFF	TGTGCCAGCTCACCACGACAGGGGGATGAAAAACTGTTTTTT
TRBV6-5	TRBD1	TRBJ1-1	-	CASSYFGQGSAFF	TGTGCCAGCAGTTACTTTGGACAGGGATCAGCTTTCTTT
TRBV4-1	TRBD1	TRBJ1-2	-	CASSPQGDYGYTF	TGCGCCAGCAGCCCGCAGGGGGACTATGGCTACACCTTC
TRBV27	-	TRBJ2-3	-	CASNAQGGDTQYF	TGTGCCAGCAATGCTCAGGGGGGAGATACGCAGTATTTT
TRBV18	-	TRBJ1-6	few	CASSQGLNSPLHF	TGTGCCAGCTCACAGGGACTTAATTCACCCCTCCACTTT
TRBV9	TRBD2	TRBJ2-5	-	CASSVGASGIYQETQYF	TGTGCCAGCAGCGTAGGGGCTAGCGGGATATACCAAGAGACCCAGTACTTC
TRBV9	TRBD2	TRBJ2-3	-	CASSVSSGRTDTQYF	TGTGCCAGCAGCGTATCTAGCGGGAGGACAGATACGCAGTATTTT
TRBV10-2	TRBD2	TRBJ2-2	-	CASSPGLANTGELFF	TGCGCCAGCAGTCCGGGACTAGCGAACACCGGGGAGCTGTTTTTT